This TCR beta chain comes out of a study of T cell repertoires in cytomegalovirus infection. Overall study context: Matching HLA type and CMV infection were both indicated by public TCR beta signatures. Study-wide results and caveats: HLA-C-restricted CMV clonotypes gave the most frequent clonotype in two of eight donors. People with CMV and the relevant HLA were identified by cumulative public TCR beta family frequency.

This clonotype came up a few times. The antigen is undetermined. After removal of 3 bases from V and 14 bases from J, the junction contained 7 bases not matched to a gene. This CDR3 is 13 amino acids long. Germline CDR1 reads MNHNS; CDR2 reads SASEGT. Each CDR3 protein gets one entry after TCRdb re-called the reads with MiXCR. The sample carries nearly 650,000 distinct CDR3 sequences, approximately 24% recorded once. Input material: CD8+ T cells from PBMCs. The clonotype comes from a human donor in good health (CMV status not recorded). Some clones in this sample may be carry-over from other donors' samples. The V and J genes are TRBV6-1 and TRBJ2-5; 12 bases are shared with TRBD2. The CDR3 DNA follows: TGTGCCAGCAGTGACTCCGGGACTAGCGGGTACTACTTC. Amino acid sequence: CASSDSGTSGYYF.